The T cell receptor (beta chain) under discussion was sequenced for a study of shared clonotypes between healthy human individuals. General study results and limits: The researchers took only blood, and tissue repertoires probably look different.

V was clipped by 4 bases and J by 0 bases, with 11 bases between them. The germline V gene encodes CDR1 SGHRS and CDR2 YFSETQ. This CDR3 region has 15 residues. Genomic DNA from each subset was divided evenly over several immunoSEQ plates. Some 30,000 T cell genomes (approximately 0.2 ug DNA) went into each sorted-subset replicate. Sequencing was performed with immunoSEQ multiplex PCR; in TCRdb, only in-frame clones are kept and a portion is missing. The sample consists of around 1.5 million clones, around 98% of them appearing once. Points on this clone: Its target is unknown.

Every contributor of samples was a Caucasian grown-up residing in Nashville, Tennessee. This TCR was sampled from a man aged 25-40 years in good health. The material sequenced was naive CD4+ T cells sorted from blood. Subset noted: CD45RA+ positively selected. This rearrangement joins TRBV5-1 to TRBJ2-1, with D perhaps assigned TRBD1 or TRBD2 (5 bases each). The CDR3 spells CASSGTLGSYNEQFF. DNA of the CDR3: TGCGCCAGCAGCGGGACCCTCGGCTCCTACAATGAGCAGTTCTTC.